This TCR beta chain comes out of a study of cytotoxic CD8 clonotypes in ibrutinib-treated CLL. Study details: Overall, some 24 responses were partial and 2 complete; following median around 68 months, 14 patients stayed remitted and some 12 progressed. Once treatment had gone on for a median of roughly eleven months, range 6 to 36, response samples were drawn.

Depths of 1 in 200,000 to 1 in 1 million T cells were the sequencing target. The table came from immunoSEQ multiplex PCR; TCRdb's copy has only in-frame clones and leaves some out. Found here are some 150,000 clones, about 72% of them singletons; the top ten hold approximately 28%. This CDR3 has 16 residues. The V gene's germline CDR1 is MNHEY and CDR2 SVGAGI. This sequence originates from a human donor with chronic lymphocytic leukemia. The sample was PBMCs, taken after 12 months of ibrutinib treatment. The chain has TRBV6-5 and TRBJ2-5; D unresolved. The end of the DNA aligns better with TRBJ2-7, so the J call may be wrong. CDR3 in amino acids: CASSYSSTVSSYEQYF. DNA for the CDR3: TGTGCCAGCAGTTACTCGAGCACAGTTTCTAGCTACGAGCAGTACTTC.